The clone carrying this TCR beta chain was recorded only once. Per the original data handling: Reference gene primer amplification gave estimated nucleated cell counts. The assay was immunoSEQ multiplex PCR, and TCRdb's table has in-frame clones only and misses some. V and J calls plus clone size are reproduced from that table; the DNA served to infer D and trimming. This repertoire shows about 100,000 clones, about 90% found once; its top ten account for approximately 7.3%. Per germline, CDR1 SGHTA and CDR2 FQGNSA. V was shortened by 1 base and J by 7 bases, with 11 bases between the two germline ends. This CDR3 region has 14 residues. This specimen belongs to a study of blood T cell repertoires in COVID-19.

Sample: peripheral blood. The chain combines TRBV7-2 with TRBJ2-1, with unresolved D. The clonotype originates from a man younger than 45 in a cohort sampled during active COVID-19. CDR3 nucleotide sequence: TGTGCCAGCAGCTTAGGTTTGATAGCTAATGAGCAGTTCTTC. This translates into CASSLGLIANEQFF. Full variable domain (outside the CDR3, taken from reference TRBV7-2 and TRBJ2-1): GAGVSQSPSNKVTEKGKDVELRCDPISGHTALYWYRQSLGQGLEFLIYFQGNSAPDKSGLPSDRFSAERTGGSVSTLTIQRTQQEDSAVYLCASSLGLIANEQFFGPGTRLTVL.